One sample yielded the 31 T cell receptor beta chains listed below, sequenced in a study of monozygotic twins with inflammatory bowel disease. TCRdb re-called the 5' RACE reads and shows each CDR3 protein once, DNA omitted. Across approximately 110,000 distinct CDR3 sequences, the top ten clones capture around 12% of the sample. The specimen was blood. The source of these receptors is a human donor with ulcerative colitis or Crohn's disease, or a healthy co-twin of an affected twin (not recorded which).

The chain links TRBV19 to TRBJ1-1; there is no DNA to check the TCRdb D call of TRBD1. CDR1 is LNHDA, CDR2 SQIVND, per germline (reference sequence). The CDR3 has 14 residues. This CDR3 is CASSTGNPNTDAFF.

V gene TRBV4-3 combines with J gene TRBJ2-2; the TCRdb call, TRBD1, lacks DNA for checking. CDR3 length: 17 amino acids. Per the germline V gene, CDR1 is LGHNA and CDR2 is YSLEER. This CDR3 is CASSQDPTGEDTGELFF.

The chain couples TRBV6-1 to TRBJ1-6; TCRdb returns TRBD1, unconfirmable since there is no DNA. The CDR3 covers 15 residues. Germline CDR1 and CDR2: MNHNS and SASEGT. CDR3 sequence: CASRTGTGSNSPLHF.

The rearrangement uses TRBV7-9 and TRBJ2-4; lacking DNA, the TRBD1 call made by TCRdb goes unchecked. CDR3 length: 15 amino acids. Germline-derived CDR1 and CDR2 are SEHNR and FQNEAQ (reference sequence). CDR3: CASSPTGGAGNIQYF.

CDR3 loop: CASSQVTGTNTGELFF. This sequence joins TRBV4-2 and TRBJ2-2; as DNA is missing, the TRBD2 call by TCRdb cannot be tested. Germline V gives CDR1 LGHNA, CDR2 YNFKEQ. This CDR3 comprises 16 residues.

This rearrangement joins TRBV12-3 or TRBV12-4 to TRBJ2-7; there is no DNA to check the TCRdb D call of TRBD2. The CDR3 spans 14 residues. The CDR3 protein is CASRIAGGPREQYF.

The CDR3 sequence is CASAQGEGQPQHF. This rearrangement joins TRBV2 to TRBJ1-5; TCRdb's assignment of TRBD1 cannot be checked, as there is no DNA. This CDR3 is 13 amino acids long. Germline loops: CDR1 SNHLY, CDR2 FYNNEI.

The J gene is TRBJ2-6, the V gene TRBV7-3; TCRdb calls TRBD1, which cannot be checked without DNA. Germline-derived CDR1 and CDR2 are SGHTA and FQGTGA. The CDR3 has 20 residues. CDR3 residues: CASSPLGYIDRGTGANVLTF.

The rearrangement uses TRBV2 and TRBJ2-2; TCRdb lists TRBD2, though no DNA is available to test this call. Germline loops: CDR1 SNHLY, CDR2 FYNNEI. The CDR3 covers 16 residues. The CDR3 sequence is CASSVASGRLAGELFF.

The chain is built from TRBV3-1 and TRBJ2-3; TCRdb returns TRBD2, unconfirmable since there is no DNA. The length of the CDR3 is 14 residues. Germline CDR1 is LGHDT and CDR2 is YNNKEL (reference sequence). This CDR3 reads CASSQNSGGNTQYF.

V usage is TRBV19 and J usage is TRBJ2-1; there is no DNA to check the TCRdb D call of TRBD2. The CDR3 covers 17 residues. Germline V gene data show CDR1 as LNHDA and CDR2 as SQIVND (reference sequence). CDR3: CASSIVGLAGGYNEQFF. Full variable domain (missing parts from reference TRBV19 and TRBJ2-1): DGGITQSPKYLFRKEGQNVTLSCEQNLNHDAMYWYRQDPGQGLRLIYYSQIVNDFQKGDIAEGYSVSREKKESFPLTVTSAQKNPTAFYLCASSIVGLAGGYNEQFFGPGTRLTVL.

The chain carries TRBV27 and TRBJ1-2; TCRdb calls TRBD1, which cannot be checked without DNA. Germline V gives CDR1 MNHEY, CDR2 SMNVEV (reference sequence). The CDR3 has 13 residues. The chain's CDR3 is CASSSTGDYGYTF.

The J gene is TRBJ1-2, the V gene TRBV24-1. Germline CDR1 is KGHDR and CDR2 is SFDVKD. The CDR3 totals 12 residues. The CDR3 is CATSDRRDGYTF.

This chain connects TRBV5-5 to TRBJ2-1; the TCRdb call, TRBD1, lacks DNA for checking. The germline V gene encodes CDR1 SGHKS and CDR2 YYEKEE (reference sequence). The CDR3 covers 16 residues. This CDR3 is CASSSRARSSYNEQFF.

This chain uses TRBV11-2 with TRBJ2-5; as DNA is missing, the TRBD1 call by TCRdb cannot be tested. The CDR3 is made up of 13 amino acids. Germline V lookup: CDR1 SGHAT, CDR2 FQNNGV. The CDR3 here is CASSSSPAETQYF.

The chain uses TRBV2 and TRBJ2-2. The germline V gene has CDR1 SNHLY and CDR2 FYNNEI. The CDR3 loop spans 14 amino acids. This chain's CDR3 is CASSEAVAGGELFF.

The rearrangement links TRBV3-1 to TRBJ1-2; with no DNA, the TCRdb D assignment of TRBD1 cannot be verified. The CDR3 is 16 residues long. Germline CDR1 reads LGHDT; CDR2 reads YNNKEL (reference sequence). CDR3 amino acids: CASSPQGAGSRYGYTF. The whole variable domain, filled in from reference TRBV3-1 and TRBJ1-2, reads DTAVSQTPKYLVTQMGNDKSIKCEQNLGHDTMYWYKQDSKKFLKIMFSYNNKELIINETVPNRFSPKSPDKAHLNLHINSLELGDSAVYFCASSPQGAGSRYGYTFGSGTRLTVV.

The chain joins TRBV5-6 to TRBJ2-2. Germline CDR1 and CDR2: SGHDT and YYEEEE. The CDR3 totals 11 residues. The CDR3 reads CASSFTGELFF.

This chain uses TRBV10-3 with TRBJ1-1. This CDR3 comprises 12 residues. Germline-derived CDR1 and CDR2 are ENHRY and SYGVKD. CDR3 loop: CAISDGNTEAFF.

The V gene is TRBV7-8, the J gene TRBJ2-1; TCRdb's D call of TRBD2 is untestable without DNA. CDR3 size: 17 residues. Germline loops: CDR1 SGHVS, CDR2 FQNEAQ. CDR3 in amino acids: CASSLASAGALNNEQFF. The full variable domain, with the rest looked up from reference TRBV7-8 and TRBJ2-1, is GAGVSQSPRYKVAKRGQDVALRCDPISGHVSLFWYQQALGQGPEFLTYFQNEAQLDKSGLPSDRFFAERPEGSVSTLKIQRTQQEDSAVYLCASSLASAGALNNEQFFGPGTRLTVL.

The chain has TRBV7-7 and TRBJ1-4. This CDR3 contains 13 residues. Germline V gene data show CDR1 as SSHAT and CDR2 as FNYEAQ (reference sequence). CDR3 sequence: CASSFHEGEKLFF.

The rearrangement uses TRBV7-2 and TRBJ2-2; no DNA is available, so the TRBD2 call from TCRdb remains unchecked. Germline CDR1 and CDR2: SGHTA and FQGNSA. The CDR3 loop spans 16 amino acids. CDR3 amino acids: CASSLKSGANTGELFF. Together with reference TRBV7-2 and TRBJ2-2, the CDR3 gives the full variable domain: GAGVSQSPSNKVTEKGKDVELRCDPISGHTALYWYRQSLGQGLEFLIYFQGNSAPDKSGLPSDRFSAERTGGSVSTLTIQRTQQEDSAVYLCASSLKSGANTGELFFGEGSRLTVL.

This clonotype is deemed medium-sized by its frequency. The chain combines TRBV5-4 with TRBJ2-1; TCRdb's D gene call, TRBD2, goes unchecked for lack of DNA. Per germline, CDR1 SGHNT and CDR2 YYREEE (reference sequence). The CDR3 loop spans 17 amino acids. The CDR3: CASSRGGRTSGDLEQFF.

The chain links TRBV5-5 to TRBJ2-1; TCRdb's D call, TRBD1, is unchecked because there is no DNA. CDR1 is SGHKS, CDR2 YYEKEE, per germline (reference sequence). CDR3 length: 14 amino acids. CDR3 sequence: CASSLSGPTIAQFF.

The gene calls are TRBV7-9 and TRBJ1-1. This CDR3 region has 14 residues. Germline-derived CDR1 and CDR2 are SEHNR and FQNEAQ (reference sequence). CDR3 sequence: CASHSFLGDTEAFF.

The rearrangement joins TRBV20-1 to TRBJ2-2; TCRdb calls TRBD1, which cannot be checked without DNA. Germline assignment: CDR1 DFQATT and CDR2 SNEGSKA (reference sequence). The CDR3 contains 12 residues. The CDR3 protein is CSAEDRGLVVFF.

This chain's CDR3 is CASSRMQTQYF. The chain combines TRBV12-3 or TRBV12-4 with TRBJ2-3. The CDR3 runs 11 residues.

The V gene is TRBV12-3 or TRBV12-4, the J gene TRBJ1-2; TCRdb reports TRBD1, a call that lacks DNA to check it against. This CDR3 contains 14 residues. This chain's CDR3 is CASNPGRLNYGYTF.

The V gene is TRBV7-9, the J gene TRBJ1-6; the D call from TCRdb, TRBD1, cannot be confirmed without DNA. This CDR3 contains 16 residues. The V gene's germline CDR1 is SEHNR and CDR2 FQNEAQ (reference sequence). This chain's CDR3 is CASSPSGQSRNSPLHF.

This chain connects TRBV29-1 to TRBJ2-7; lacking DNA, the TRBD1 call made by TCRdb goes unchecked. The CDR3 sequence is 15 residues long. The germline V gene encodes CDR1 SQVTM and CDR2 ANQGSEA. CDR3 loop: CSVEDNFETAGEQYF.

The CDR3 spells CASSQDRAFTEAFF. The rearrangement uses TRBV7-9 and TRBJ1-1; the TCRdb D gene call, TRBD1, has no DNA to confirm it. Germline lookup yields CDR1 SEHNR and CDR2 FQNEAQ (reference sequence). The CDR3 length is 14 residues.